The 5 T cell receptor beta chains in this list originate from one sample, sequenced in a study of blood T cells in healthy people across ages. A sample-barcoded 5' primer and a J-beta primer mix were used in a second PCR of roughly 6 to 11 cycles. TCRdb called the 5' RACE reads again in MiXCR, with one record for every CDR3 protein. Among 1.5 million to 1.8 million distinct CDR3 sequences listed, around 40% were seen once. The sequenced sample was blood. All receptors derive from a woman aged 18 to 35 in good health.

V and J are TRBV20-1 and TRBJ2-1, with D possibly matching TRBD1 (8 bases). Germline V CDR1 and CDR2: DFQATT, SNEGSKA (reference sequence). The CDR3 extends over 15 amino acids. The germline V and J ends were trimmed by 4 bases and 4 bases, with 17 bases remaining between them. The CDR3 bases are TGCAGTGCTACTGGACAGGGAGGGGTTTACAATGAGCAGTTCTTC. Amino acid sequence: CSATGQGGVYNEQFF.

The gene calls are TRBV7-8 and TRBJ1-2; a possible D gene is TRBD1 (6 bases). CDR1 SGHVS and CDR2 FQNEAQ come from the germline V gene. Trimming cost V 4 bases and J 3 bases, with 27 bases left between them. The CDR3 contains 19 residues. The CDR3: CASSSVTRAGGRRDYGYTF. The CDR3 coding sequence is TGTGCCAGCAGCTCCGTTACAAGAGCCGGGGGGCGGAGGGACTATGGCTACACCTTC.

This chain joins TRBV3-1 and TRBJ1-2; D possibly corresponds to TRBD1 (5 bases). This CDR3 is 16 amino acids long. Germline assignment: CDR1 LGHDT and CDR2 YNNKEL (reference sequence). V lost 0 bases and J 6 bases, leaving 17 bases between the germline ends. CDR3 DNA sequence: TGTGCCAGCAGCCAAGATTCGCGGGGGTTGCTCGATGGCTACACCTTC. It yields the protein CASSQDSRGLLDGYTF. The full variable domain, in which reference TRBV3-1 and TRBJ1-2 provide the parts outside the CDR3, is DTAVSQTPKYLVTQMGNDKSIKCEQNLGHDTMYWYKQDSKKFLKIMFSYNNKELIINETVPNRFSPKSPDKAHLNLHINSLELGDSAVYFCASSQDSRGLLDGYTFGSGTRLTVV.

CDR3 protein: CAISVLGASTDTQYF. The CDR3 DNA reads TGTGCCATCAGTGTACTAGGTGCTAGCACAGATACGCAGTATTTT. The chain is built from TRBV10-3 and TRBJ2-3; D possibly corresponds to TRBD2 (5 bases). The CDR3 is made up of 15 amino acids. Germline loops: CDR1 ENHRY, CDR2 SYGVKD. V was trimmed by 4 bases and J by 0 bases, leaving 11 bases between them.

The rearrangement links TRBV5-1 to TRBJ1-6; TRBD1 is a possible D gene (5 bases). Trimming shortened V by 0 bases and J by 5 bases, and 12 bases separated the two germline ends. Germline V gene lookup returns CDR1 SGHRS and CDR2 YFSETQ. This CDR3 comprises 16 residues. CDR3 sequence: CASSLAGRVDNSPLHF. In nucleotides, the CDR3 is TGCGCCAGCAGCTTGGCGGGCAGGGTAGATAATTCACCCCTCCACTTT.